The 6 T cell receptor beta chains presented below share a single source sample, sequenced in a study of blood T cell repertoires in COVID-19. Assay used: immunoSEQ multiplex PCR; TCRdb lists only in-frame clones, some missing. The sample contains 160,000 or so clones, more than 65% of which appear only once. The sample comprised peripheral blood. These receptors were collected from a woman in her sixties or seventies with COVID-19, enrolled during active disease.

The rearrangement links TRBV11-2 to TRBJ1-2, with D possibly TRBD1 on 6 matching bases. Trimming pared 1 base from V and 9 bases from J, leaving 15 bases between. Germline assignment: CDR1 SGHAT and CDR2 FQNNGV. The CDR3 is 14 amino acids. The CDR3 DNA sequence: TGTGCCAGCAGCTTAGGGCAGGGGAGTCGTCGCTACACCTTC. Protein product: CASSLGQGSRRYTF.

The chain is built from TRBV28 and TRBJ1-2; TRBD1 matches at 8 bases. The germline V gene has CDR1 MDHEN and CDR2 SYDVKM. The CDR3 has 17 residues. The V segment lost 0 bases and the J segment 1 base; nucleotides outside the gene matches: 7. In DNA form, the CDR3 reads TGTGCCAGCAGTTTATGGAGGGGGACAGGCCTTAACTATGGCTACACCTTC. It translates to CASSLWRGTGLNYGYTF.

J is TRBJ2-2 and V is TRBV6-5, with 7 bases lining up with TRBD2. The CDR3 is 13 amino acids. V shed 7 bases, J shed 5 bases, and the junction held 4 bases outside the gene matches. Germline V CDR1 and CDR2: MNHEY, SVGAGI. CDR3 region: CASTFGGTGELFF. The CDR3 bases are TGTGCCAGCACGTTCGGGGGGACCGGGGAGCTGTTTTTT.

The genes are TRBV5-5 and TRBJ1-1; TRBD1 matches at 8 bases. This CDR3 comprises 16 residues. Unmatched junction bases numbered 9, after V lost 4 bases and J lost 1 base. CDR1 is SGHKS and CDR2 is YYEKEE in the germline V gene (reference sequence). The CDR3 DNA follows: TGTGCCAGCAGCCACCGTCCGACAGGGGAGAACACTGAAGCTTTCTTT. Amino acid sequence: CASSHRPTGENTEAFF.

The V gene is TRBV6-5, the J gene TRBJ1-3; TRBD1 might be the D (6 bases). CDR3 length: 13 amino acids. The V gene lost 8 bases and the J gene lost 4 bases, with 12 bases spanning the gap. Per germline, CDR1 MNHEY and CDR2 SVGAGI. The CDR3 loop is CASRQGGGNTIYF. The CDR3 DNA follows: TGTGCCAGCCGGCAAGGGGGAGGAAACACCATATATTTT.

The chain has TRBV12-3 or TRBV12-4 and TRBJ2-5, with a possible D match to TRBD1 (5 bases). The V and J ends lost 5 bases and 4 bases respectively, with 8 bases between them. The CDR3 length is 12 residues. CDR3 coding DNA: TGTGCCAGCAGTACAGGAACAGAGACCCAGTACTTC. Translation: CASSTGTETQYF.